This T cell receptor beta chain comes out of a study of T cells expressing NK-cell markers. Across the whole study: Sorted CD3+CD56+NKG2C+, CD3+CD56+NKG2C- and CD3+CD56-NKG2C+ T cells supplied TCR beta repertoires. Study outcomes and limitations: Once again these clonotypes came out on top in the CD3+CD56-NKG2C+ fraction of a few donors.

Germline values: CDR1 SGHTA, CDR2 FQGTGA. The CDR3 is made up of 17 amino acids. Comment on this clonotype: Its specificity is unknown.

5'RACE template switching built TCR beta cDNA with unique molecular identifiers. TCRdb re-analyzed the 5' RACE reads; it lists each CDR3 protein once, without DNA. The table for this sample gives 450,000 to 600,000 distinct CDR3 sequences. The V gene is TRBV7-3, the J gene TRBJ2-1; TCRdb returns TRBD1, unconfirmable since there is no DNA. This receptor was obtained from a man aged 18 to 30 in good health. Sequenced input: blood T cells: a sorted CD56 or NKG2C T cell subset, CD4+ or CD8+ T cells, or bulk PBMC T cells (not recorded which). This chain's CDR3 is CASSLTPQMGPGSEQFF.